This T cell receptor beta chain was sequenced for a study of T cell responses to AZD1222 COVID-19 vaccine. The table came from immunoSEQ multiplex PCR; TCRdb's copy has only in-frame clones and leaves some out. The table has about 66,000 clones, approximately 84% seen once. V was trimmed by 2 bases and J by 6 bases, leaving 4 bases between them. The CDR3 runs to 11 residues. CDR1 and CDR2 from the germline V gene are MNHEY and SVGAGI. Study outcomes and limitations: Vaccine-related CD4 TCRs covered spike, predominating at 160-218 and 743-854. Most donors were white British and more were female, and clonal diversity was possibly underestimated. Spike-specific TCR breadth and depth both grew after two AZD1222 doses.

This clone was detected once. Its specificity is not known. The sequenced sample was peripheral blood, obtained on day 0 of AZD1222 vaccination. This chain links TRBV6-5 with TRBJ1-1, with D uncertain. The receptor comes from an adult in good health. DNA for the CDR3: TGTGCCAGCAGTTACGGACCTGAAGCTTTCTTT. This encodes CASSYGPEAFF.